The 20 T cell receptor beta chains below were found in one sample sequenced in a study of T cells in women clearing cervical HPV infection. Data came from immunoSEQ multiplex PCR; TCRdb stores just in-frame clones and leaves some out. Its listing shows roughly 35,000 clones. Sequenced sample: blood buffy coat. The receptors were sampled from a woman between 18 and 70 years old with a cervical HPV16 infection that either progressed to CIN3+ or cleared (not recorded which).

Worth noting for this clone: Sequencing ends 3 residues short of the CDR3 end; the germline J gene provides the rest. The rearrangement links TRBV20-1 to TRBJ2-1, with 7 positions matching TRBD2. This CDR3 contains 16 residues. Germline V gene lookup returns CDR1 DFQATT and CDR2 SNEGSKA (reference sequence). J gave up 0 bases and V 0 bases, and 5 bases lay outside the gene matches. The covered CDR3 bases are TGCAGTGCTAGAGATGAATGGGGGGGCTCCTACAATGAG. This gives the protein CSARDEWGGSYNE. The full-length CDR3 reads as CSARDEWGGSYNEQFF.

CDR3 region: CASSIGSSYEQYF. The part of the CDR3 DNA that was read is TGTGCCAGTAGTATTGGTAGCTCCTACGAG. The rearrangement links TRBV19 to TRBJ2-7; D ambiguous. The CDR3 goes on 3 residues after the read ends, and that part is filled in from the germline J gene. CDR3 length: 13 amino acids. CDR1 is LNHDA and CDR2 is SQIVND in the germline V gene (reference sequence). Trimming left V 3 bases short and J 0 bases short, with 6 bases between.

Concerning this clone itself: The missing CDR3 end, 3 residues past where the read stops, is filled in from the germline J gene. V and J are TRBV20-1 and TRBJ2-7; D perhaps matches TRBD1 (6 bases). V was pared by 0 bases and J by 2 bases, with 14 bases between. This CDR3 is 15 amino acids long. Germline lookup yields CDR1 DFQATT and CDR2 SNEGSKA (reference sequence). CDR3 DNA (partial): TGCAGTGCTAGAGATCGCACAGGGAACCCCTACGAG. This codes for CSARDRTGNPYE. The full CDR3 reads CSARDRTGNPYEQYF.

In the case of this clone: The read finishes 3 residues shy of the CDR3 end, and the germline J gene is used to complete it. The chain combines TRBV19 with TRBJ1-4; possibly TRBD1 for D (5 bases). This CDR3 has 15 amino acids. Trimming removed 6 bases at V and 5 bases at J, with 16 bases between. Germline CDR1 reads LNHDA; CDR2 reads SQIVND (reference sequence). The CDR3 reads CASSDGGAHNEKLFF. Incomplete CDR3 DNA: TGTGCCAGTAGCGACGGAGGGGCCCACAATGAAAAA.

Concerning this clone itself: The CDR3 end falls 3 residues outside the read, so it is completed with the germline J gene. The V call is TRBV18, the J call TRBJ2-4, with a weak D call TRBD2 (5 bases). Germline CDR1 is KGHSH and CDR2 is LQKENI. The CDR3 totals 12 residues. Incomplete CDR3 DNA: TGTGCCAGCTCTGAGGGTGGCTATGGT. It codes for CASSEGGYG. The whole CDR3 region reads CASSEGGYGQYF.

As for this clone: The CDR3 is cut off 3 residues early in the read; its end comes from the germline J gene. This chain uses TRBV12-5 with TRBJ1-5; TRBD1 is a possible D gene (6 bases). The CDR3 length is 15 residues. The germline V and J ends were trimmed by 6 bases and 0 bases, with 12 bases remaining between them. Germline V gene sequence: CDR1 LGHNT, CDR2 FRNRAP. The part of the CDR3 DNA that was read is TGTGCTAGTGGCCTCACAGGGAATAGCAATCAGCCC. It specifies CASGLTGNSNQP. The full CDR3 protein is CASGLTGNSNQPQHF.

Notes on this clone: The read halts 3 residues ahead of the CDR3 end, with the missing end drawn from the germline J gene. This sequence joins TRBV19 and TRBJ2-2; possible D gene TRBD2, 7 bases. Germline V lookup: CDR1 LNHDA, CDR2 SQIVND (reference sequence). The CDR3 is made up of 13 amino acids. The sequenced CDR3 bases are TGTGCCAGAGCCAAGGGGGGGTATGAAAAG. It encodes CARAKGGYEK. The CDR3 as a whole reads CARAKGGYEKLFF.

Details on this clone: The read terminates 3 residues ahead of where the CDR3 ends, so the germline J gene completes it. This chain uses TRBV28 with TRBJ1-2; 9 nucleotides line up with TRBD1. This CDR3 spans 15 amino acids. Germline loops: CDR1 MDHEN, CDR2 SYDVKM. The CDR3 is CASRRGTGWNYGYTF. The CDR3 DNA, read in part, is TGTGCCAGCAGACGAGGGACAGGGTGGAATTACGGC.

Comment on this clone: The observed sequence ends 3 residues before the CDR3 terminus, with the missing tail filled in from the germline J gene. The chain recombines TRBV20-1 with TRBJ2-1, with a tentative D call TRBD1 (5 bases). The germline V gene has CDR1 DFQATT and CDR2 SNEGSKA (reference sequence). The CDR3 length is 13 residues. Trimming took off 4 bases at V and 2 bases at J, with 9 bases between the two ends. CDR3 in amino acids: CSANQGTYNEQFF. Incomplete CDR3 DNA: TGCAGTGCTAACCAGGGAACCTACAATGAG.

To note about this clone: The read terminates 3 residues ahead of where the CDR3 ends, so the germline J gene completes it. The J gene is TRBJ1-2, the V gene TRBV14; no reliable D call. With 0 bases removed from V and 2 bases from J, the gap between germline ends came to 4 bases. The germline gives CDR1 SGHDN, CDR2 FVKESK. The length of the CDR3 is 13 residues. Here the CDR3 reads CASSQEQNYGYTF. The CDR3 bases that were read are TGTGCCAGCAGCCAAGAACAGAACTATGGC. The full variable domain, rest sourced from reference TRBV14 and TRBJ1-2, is EAGVTQFPSHSVIEKGQTVTLRCDPISGHDNLYWYRRVMGKEIKFLLHFVKESKQDESGMPNNRFLAERTGGTYSTLKVQPAELEDSGVYFCASSQEQNYGYTFGSGTRLTVV.

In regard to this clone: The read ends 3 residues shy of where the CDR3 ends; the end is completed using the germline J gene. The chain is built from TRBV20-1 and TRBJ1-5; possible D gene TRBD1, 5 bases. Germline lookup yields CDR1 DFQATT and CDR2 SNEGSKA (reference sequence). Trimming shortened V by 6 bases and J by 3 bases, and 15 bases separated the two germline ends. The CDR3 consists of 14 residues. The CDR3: CSARSRRVNQPQHF. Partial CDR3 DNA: TGCAGTGCCAGGAGTCGCAGGGTCAATCAGCCC.

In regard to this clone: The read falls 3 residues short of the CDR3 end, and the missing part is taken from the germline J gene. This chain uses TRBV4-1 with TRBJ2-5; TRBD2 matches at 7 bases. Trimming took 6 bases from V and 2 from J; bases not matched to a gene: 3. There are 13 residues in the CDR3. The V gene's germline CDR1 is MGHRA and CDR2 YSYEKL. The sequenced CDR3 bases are TGCGCCAGCAGAGAAGCGGGACAAGAGACC. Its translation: CASREAGQET. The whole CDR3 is CASREAGQETQYF.

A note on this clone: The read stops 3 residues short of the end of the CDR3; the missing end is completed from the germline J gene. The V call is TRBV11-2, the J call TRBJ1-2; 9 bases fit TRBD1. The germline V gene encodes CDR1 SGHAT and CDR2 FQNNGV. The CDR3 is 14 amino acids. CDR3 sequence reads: CASGPGQGSYDYTF. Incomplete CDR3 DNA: TGTGCCAGCGGACCGGGACAGGGATCTTACGAC.

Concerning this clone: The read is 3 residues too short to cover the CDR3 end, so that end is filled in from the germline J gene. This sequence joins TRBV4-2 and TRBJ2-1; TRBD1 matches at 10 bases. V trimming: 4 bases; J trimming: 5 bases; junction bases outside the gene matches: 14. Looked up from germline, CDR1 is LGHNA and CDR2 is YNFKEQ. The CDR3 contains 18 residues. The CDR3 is CASSLPQYDRGQNNEQFF. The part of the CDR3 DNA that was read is TGTGCCAGCAGCCTACCCCAATACGACAGGGGGCAAAACAATGAG.

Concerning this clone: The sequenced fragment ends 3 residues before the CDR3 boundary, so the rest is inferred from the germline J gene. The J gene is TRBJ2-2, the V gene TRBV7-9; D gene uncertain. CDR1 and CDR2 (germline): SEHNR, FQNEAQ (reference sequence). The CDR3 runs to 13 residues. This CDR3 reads CASRGQANEKLFF. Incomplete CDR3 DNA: TGTGCCAGCAGGGGTCAGGCTAATGAAAAG.

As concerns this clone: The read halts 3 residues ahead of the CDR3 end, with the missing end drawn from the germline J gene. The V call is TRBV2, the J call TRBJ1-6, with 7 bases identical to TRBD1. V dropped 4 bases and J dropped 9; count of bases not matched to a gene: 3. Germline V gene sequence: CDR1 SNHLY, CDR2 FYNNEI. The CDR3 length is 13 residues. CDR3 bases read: TGTGCCAGCAGTGTACAGGGGAGTTCACCC. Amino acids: CASSVQGSSP. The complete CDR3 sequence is CASSVQGSSPLHF.

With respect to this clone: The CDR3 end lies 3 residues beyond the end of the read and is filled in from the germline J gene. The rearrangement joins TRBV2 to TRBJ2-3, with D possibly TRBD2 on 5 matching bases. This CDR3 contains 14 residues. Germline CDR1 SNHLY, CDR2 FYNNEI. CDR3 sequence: CASSEAGNGETQYF. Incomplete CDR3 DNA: TGTGCCAGCAGTGAAGCCGGGAACGGGGAGACG.

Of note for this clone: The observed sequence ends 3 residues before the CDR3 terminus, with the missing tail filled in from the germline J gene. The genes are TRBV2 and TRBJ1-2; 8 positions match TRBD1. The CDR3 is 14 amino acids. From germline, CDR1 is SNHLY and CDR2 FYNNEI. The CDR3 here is CASSETGGDYDYTF. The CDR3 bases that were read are TGTGCCAGCAGTGAAACAGGGGGGGACTACGAC.

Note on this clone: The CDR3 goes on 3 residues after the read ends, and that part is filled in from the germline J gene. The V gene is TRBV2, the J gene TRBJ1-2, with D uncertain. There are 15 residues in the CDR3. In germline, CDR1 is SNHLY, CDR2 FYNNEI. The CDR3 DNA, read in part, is TGTGCCAGCAGGGTCGCACCTAGCGACTCCTACGAC. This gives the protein CASRVAPSDSYD. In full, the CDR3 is CASRVAPSDSYDYTF.

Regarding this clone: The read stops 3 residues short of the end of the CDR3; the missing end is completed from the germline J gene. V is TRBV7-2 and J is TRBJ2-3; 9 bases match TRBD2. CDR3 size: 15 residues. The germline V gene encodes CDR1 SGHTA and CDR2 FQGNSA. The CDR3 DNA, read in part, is TGTGCCAGTACACAGAGCGGGGGGTTCCAAGAGACG. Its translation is CASTQSGGFQET. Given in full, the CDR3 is CASTQSGGFQETQYF.